The 12 T cell receptor beta chains reported below all come from one sample, sequenced in a study of regulatory T cells in long-lasting Graves disease. Time point in this sample: persistent/refractory GD, antithyroid drugs over 5 years with positive TRAb. TCR sequences were obtained from RNA taken from PBMCs. HTBI primers from iRepertoire and Arm-PCR of CDR3 regions yielded the TCR beta libraries. MiXCR was run by TCRdb on the multiplex PCR reads, yielding one entry per CDR3 protein. The sample contains around 500,000 distinct CDR3 sequences, more than 20% of which appear only once. Sample: peripheral blood mononuclear cells (PBMCs), taken when the disease was refractory, from a patient treated with antithyroid drugs. These receptors came from a female donor with Graves disease.

This clonotype was recorded at least ten times. This chain connects TRBV5-1 to TRBJ2-7; no clear D. The CDR3 is 14 residues long. With 1 base removed from V and 3 bases from J, the gap between germline ends came to 11 bases. Germline V lookup: CDR1 SGHRS, CDR2 YFSETQ. CDR3 protein: CASSLRRLGYEQYF. DNA of the CDR3: TGCGCCAGCAGCTTGCGTAGGCTCGGCTACGAGCAGTACTTC.

This clonotype has ten or more counts. V usage is TRBV28 and J usage is TRBJ2-7; the D gene could be TRBD1 or TRBD2 (5 bases each). CDR3 size: 17 residues. V dropped 4 bases and J dropped 5 bases, with 24 bases sitting between them. In germline, CDR1 is MDHEN, CDR2 SYDVKM. As DNA, the CDR3 is TGTGCCAGCAGTTCGAGGTCGGGACCGCCGATTTTGGACGAGCAGTACTTC. Translating it yields CASSSRSGPPILDEQYF. Drawing the rest from reference TRBV28 and TRBJ2-7, the complete variable domain is DVKVTQSSRYLVKRTGEKVFLECVQDMDHENMFWYRQDPGLGLRLIYFSYDVKMKEKGDIPEGYSVSREKKERFSLILESASTNQTSMYLCASSSRSGPPILDEQYFGPGTRLTVT.

This clonotype was counted a few times. This chain links TRBV9 with TRBJ1-4; possibly TRBD1 for D (6 bases). CDR1 and CDR2 from the germline V gene are SGDLS and YYNGEE. V was clipped by 3 bases and J by 8 bases, with 14 bases between them. This CDR3 contains 14 residues. CDR3 residues: CASSGTAWGEKLFF. The CDR3 DNA is TGTGCCAGCAGCGGGACAGCGTGGGGCGAAAAACTGTTTTTT.

This clonotype was seen more than once but under ten times. J is TRBJ1-5 and V is TRBV18; TRBD1 matches at 8 bases. CDR1 is KGHSH, CDR2 LQKENI, per germline. V shed 4 bases and J 5 bases; nucleotides not matched to a gene: 1. The CDR3 is 13 amino acids. CDR3 loop: CASSLGQDQPQHF. The CDR3 DNA reads TGTGCCAGCTCACTGGGACAGGATCAGCCCCAGCATTTT.

This clonotype showed up many times. The chain links TRBV2 to TRBJ2-7; 7 nucleotides match TRBD2. The germline gives CDR1 SNHLY, CDR2 FYNNEI. Trimming cost V 7 bases and J 9 bases; bases outside gene matches: 18. The CDR3 is 15 amino acids. The CDR3 reads CASTTSEDPLDRQYF. The CDR3 region has the DNA TGTGCCAGCACTACTAGCGAGGATCCCCTGGATCGGCAGTACTTC.

The table lists this clonotype with many counts. The chain is built from TRBV20-1 and TRBJ1-1, with D tentatively TRBD1 (6 bases). V lost 5 bases and J lost 2, with 15 bases in between. Germline CDR1 DFQATT, CDR2 SNEGSKA (reference sequence). The CDR3 runs 14 residues. The CDR3 sequence is CSAPRLDSNTEAFF. The CDR3, as DNA: TGCAGTGCTCCCCGCTTGGACAGTAACACTGAAGCTTTCTTT.

This clonotype showed up just a few times. The V gene is TRBV24-1, the J gene TRBJ1-5, with a tentative D call TRBD1 (5 bases). The CDR3 contains 13 residues. Per germline, CDR1 KGHDR and CDR2 SFDVKD. V lost 4 bases and J lost 6, with 9 bases in between. CDR3 in amino acids: CATSEGGAQPQHF. For the CDR3, the DNA is TGTGCCACCAGTGAGGGAGGGGCTCAGCCCCAGCATTTT.

The chain joins TRBV28 to TRBJ2-4; D ambiguous. Germline loops: CDR1 MDHEN, CDR2 SYDVKM. The ends were cut back, 5 bases at V and 1 base at J, with 9 bases in the middle. The CDR3 spans 14 residues. The CDR3 sequence is CASSPHEAKNIQYF. The CDR3 DNA follows: TGTGCCAGCAGTCCACATGAGGCCAAAAACATTCAGTACTTC.

This chain uses TRBV4-1 with TRBJ1-1; weak D call: TRBD1 (5 bases). With 1 base removed from V and 3 bases from J, the gap between germline ends came to 12 bases. Germline CDR1 MGHRA, CDR2 YSYEKL. This CDR3 has 15 residues. CDR3 nucleotide sequence: TGCGCCAGCAGCCAAGGGTGGGGAGGGGACACTGAAGCTTTCTTT. Translation gives CASSQGWGGDTEAFF.

This clonotype was seen ten or more times. The J gene is TRBJ2-7, the V gene TRBV6-9; D is unresolved. The CDR3 is 12 residues long. Germline loops: CDR1 MNHGY, CDR2 SVAAGI. The germline V and J ends were trimmed by 3 bases and 4 bases, with 7 bases remaining between them. The CDR3 DNA reads TGTGCCAGCAGTTACTTGGAGTACGAGCAGTACTTC. It codes for CASSYLEYEQYF.

The chain couples TRBV9 to TRBJ2-3; 8 nucleotides line up with TRBD2. Germline CDR1 and CDR2: SGDLS and YYNGEE. This CDR3 is built from 14 residues. After removal of 0 bases from V and 6 bases from J, the junction contained 3 bases not matched to a gene. CDR3 DNA sequence: TGTGCCAGCAGCGTAGAGGGCGGGGGGGATACGCAGTATTTT. Amino acid sequence: CASSVEGGGDTQYF.

This clonotype was observed many times. V usage is TRBV6-5 and J usage is TRBJ1-1, with 7 bases matching TRBD1. J lost 7 bases, V lost 4 bases, and 9 bases had no gene match. The length of the CDR3 is 14 residues. The germline CDR1 and CDR2 sequences are MNHEY and SVGAGI. CDR3: CASSFLTGYLEAFF. The CDR3 bases are TGTGCCAGCAGTTTCTTGACAGGGTATCTTGAAGCTTTCTTT.